Below, 27 T cell receptor beta chains from the same sample are listed, as sequenced in a study of blood T cell repertoires in COVID-19. Clones were read by immunoSEQ multiplex PCR, and TCRdb kept only the in-frame ones, dropping some. The sample consists of a few hundred thousand clones, approximately 86% of them appearing once. Sequences were obtained from peripheral blood. These receptor sequences come from a woman in her seventies with COVID-19, enrolled during active disease.

The chain carries TRBV24-1 and TRBJ1-5; the D gene is possibly TRBD1 (5 bases). Germline CDR1 reads KGHDR; CDR2 reads SFDVKD. V dropped 3 bases and J dropped 5 bases, with 10 bases sitting between them. The CDR3 covers 14 residues. The CDR3 loop reads CATSDPGLHQPQHF. In DNA form, the CDR3 reads TGTGCCACCAGTGATCCAGGGTTACATCAGCCCCAGCATTTT.

The chain uses TRBV24-1 and TRBJ2-1; 8 bases line up with TRBD1. The V and J ends lost 9 bases and 6 bases, in that order; junction bases with no gene match: 6. The CDR3 length is 13 residues. Germline V gene lookup returns CDR1 KGHDR and CDR2 SFDVKD. In DNA form, the CDR3 reads TGTGCCACCCGACAGGGGCTAAGCAATGAGCAGTTCTTC. The encoded protein is CATRQGLSNEQFF.

The chain has TRBV7-6 and TRBJ1-1; D may be TRBD1 (6 bases). Germline values: CDR1 SGHVS, CDR2 FNYEAQ. Between the trimmed V and J ends, which lost 3 bases and 1 base, there was a span of 12 bases. CDR3 length equals 15 residues. The CDR3 DNA reads as TGTGCCAGCAGCTTGGCTCAGGGGCAGAACACTGAAGCTTTCTTT. Translating gives CASSLAQGQNTEAFF.

This chain links TRBV19 with TRBJ1-3; 8 nucleotides line up with TRBD1. CDR3 size: 17 residues. Germline CDR1 and CDR2: LNHDA and SQIVND (reference sequence). V lost 1 base, J lost 5 bases, and 10 bases stayed unmatched. The DNA for the CDR3 is TGTGCCAGTAGTATAGCTGTCTCTCAGGGGGCAAGAAACACCATATATTTT. This sequence encodes CASSIAVSQGARNTIYF.

This rearrangement joins TRBV15 to TRBJ1-1; TRBD1 aligns across 7 bases. With V trimmed by 4 bases and J by 5 bases, 7 bases remained unmatched. Germline lookup yields CDR1 LNHNV and CDR2 YYDKDF (reference sequence). This CDR3 is 14 amino acids long. CDR3 residues: CATSIGSGGTEAFF. CDR3 bases: TGTGCCACCAGCATTGGATCAGGGGGGACTGAAGCTTTCTTT.

This chain links TRBV24-1 with TRBJ1-2; 7 bases agree with TRBD1. CDR1 is KGHDR and CDR2 is SFDVKD in the germline V gene. The junction had 8 bases not matched to a gene; V was cut back by 4 bases and J by 4 bases. CDR3 length: 15 amino acids. The DNA for the CDR3 is TGTGCCACCAGTGAAAGCTCAGGGGGTGGCTATGGCTACACCTTC. Translating it yields CATSESSGGGYGYTF.

J is TRBJ2-7 and V is TRBV4-3; D is ambiguous. This CDR3 has 15 amino acids. V shed 0 bases and J shed 2 bases, with 11 bases lying between them. The germline CDR1 and CDR2 sequences are LGHNA and YSLEER. In nucleotides, the CDR3 is TGCGCCAGCAGCCAAGAAGCCAGGCAAGCCTACGAGCAGTACTTC. It codes for CASSQEARQAYEQYF.

The rearrangement links TRBV6-1 to TRBJ1-5, with D perhaps TRBD1 (6 bases). CDR3 size: 15 residues. Germline CDR1 MNHNS, CDR2 SASEGT. V was pared by 1 base and J by 4 bases, with 11 bases between. The CDR3 loop reads CASSEEWGPNQPQHF. CDR3 coding DNA: TGTGCCAGCAGTGAAGAATGGGGGCCGAATCAGCCCCAGCATTTT.

The chain recombines TRBV18 with TRBJ2-6; 8 positions agree with TRBD1. The germline gives CDR1 KGHSH, CDR2 LQKENI. This CDR3 contains 17 residues. J was trimmed by 2 bases and V by 6 bases; bases with no gene match: 9. The CDR3: CASSPGQGRTGANVLTF. The DNA for the CDR3 is TGTGCCAGCTCTCCCGGACAGGGCCGGACTGGGGCCAACGTCCTGACTTTC. The entire variable domain, with the rest obtained from reference TRBV18 and TRBJ2-6, is as follows: NAGVMQNPRHLVRRRGQEARLRCSPMKGHSHVYWYRQLPEEGLKFMVYLQKENIIDESGMPKERFSAEFPKEGPSILRIQQVVRGDSAAYFCASSPGQGRTGANVLTFGAGSRLTVL.

V usage is TRBV12-3 or TRBV12-4 and J usage is TRBJ1-1; D remains unclear. V was pared by 8 bases and J by 2 bases, with 12 bases between. The CDR3 spans 13 residues. The CDR3 here is CASRAGTNTEAFF. The CDR3 nucleotides read TGTGCCAGCCGCGCAGGAACCAACACTGAAGCTTTCTTT.

The chain carries TRBV4-1 and TRBJ2-3, with D possibly matching TRBD2 (7 bases). The CDR3 is made up of 16 amino acids. Germline-derived CDR1 and CDR2 are MGHRA and YSYEKL. With 0 bases removed from V and 2 bases from J, the gap between germline ends came to 12 bases. The CDR3 DNA sequence: TGCGCCAGCAGCCAAGATTGGGGGGGCCTCACAGATACGCAGTATTTT. As protein: CASSQDWGGLTDTQYF.

This clone showed up just once. V usage is TRBV9 and J usage is TRBJ2-1; the match to TRBD2 covers 9 bases. The germline gives CDR1 SGDLS, CDR2 YYNGEE. V gave up 4 bases and J gave up 8 bases; unmatched junction bases: 10. CDR3 length: 15 residues. As DNA, the CDR3 is TGTGCCAGCAGCCCCCGGGGCGGGGGGGCACATGAGCAGTTCTTC. Encoded protein: CASSPRGGGAHEQFF.

This rearrangement joins TRBV5-1 to TRBJ1-2; 8 nucleotides line up with TRBD1. The CDR3 loop spans 14 amino acids. Germline lookup yields CDR1 SGHRS and CDR2 YFSETQ. J was trimmed by 5 bases and V by 3 bases; bases with no gene match: 6. In nucleotides, the CDR3 is TGCGCCAGCAGCTCCCTTAGGACAGGGTATGGCTACACCTTC. Its translation is CASSSLRTGYGYTF. Supplemented by reference TRBV5-1 and TRBJ1-2, the full variable domain reads KAGVTQTPRYLIKTRGQQVTLSCSPISGHRSVSWYQQTPGQGLQFLFEYFSETQRNKGNFPGRFSGRQFSNSRSEMNVSTLELGDSALYLCASSSLRTGYGYTFGSGTRLTVV.

This clone has a single count. The CDR3 coding sequence is TGCAGTTTGCAACGGACACCAGGTGAAGAAGCTTTCTTT. This encodes CSLQRTPGEEAFF. The V and J genes are TRBV29-1 and TRBJ1-1; a weak D match, TRBD1 (5 bases). This CDR3 comprises 13 residues. CDR1 is SQVTM and CDR2 is ANQGSEA in the germline V gene.

The gene calls are TRBV6-6 and TRBJ1-2; 8 bases line up with TRBD1. This CDR3 spans 14 amino acids. V lost 8 bases to trimming and J lost 5 bases; unmatched junction nucleotides: 10. Germline values: CDR1 MNHNY, CDR2 SVGAGI (reference sequence). CDR3 sequence: CASFSPDRGYGYTF. The CDR3 bases are TGTGCCAGCTTTAGCCCAGACAGGGGATATGGCTACACCTTC.

V is TRBV5-1 and J is TRBJ2-2; the D is unclear. The CDR3 extends over 14 amino acids. Germline V gene sequence: CDR1 SGHRS, CDR2 YFSETQ. V was cut by 0 bases and J by 3 bases, with 6 bases left in between. The CDR3 here is CASSLVLYTGELFF. In DNA, the CDR3 is TGCGCCAGCAGCTTGGTTCTTTACACCGGGGAGCTGTTTTTT.

The chain combines TRBV7-8 with TRBJ2-5; 14 bases are a match to TRBD2. V dropped 7 bases and J dropped 4; count of bases not matched to a gene: 14. CDR3 length: 18 amino acids. Germline V lookup: CDR1 SGHVS, CDR2 FQNEAQ. The CDR3 sequence: CASNQYGTSGGWGETQYF. CDR3 coding DNA: TGTGCCAGCAACCAATACGGGACTAGCGGGGGTTGGGGAGAGACCCAGTACTTC.

This clone was counted between two and nine times. The chain uses TRBV7-6 and TRBJ2-2, with TRBD1 identical over 9 bases. The CDR3 loop spans 15 amino acids. Germline V gene data show CDR1 as SGHVS and CDR2 as FNYEAQ. The ends lost 6 bases at V and 6 bases at J; junction bases unmatched: 8. CDR3 sequence reads: CASSSGTGIAGELFF. Here the CDR3 DNA reads TGTGCCAGCAGTTCCGGGACAGGGATCGCCGGGGAGCTGTTTTTT. Full variable domain (rest looked up from reference TRBV7-6 and TRBJ2-2): GAGVSQSPRYKVTKRGQDVALRCDPISGHVSLYWYRQALGQGPEFLTYFNYEAQQDKSGLPNDRFSAERPEGSISTLTIQRTEQRDSAMYRCASSSGTGIAGELFFGEGSRLTVL.

The chain uses TRBV7-2 and TRBJ2-5; D perhaps matches TRBD2 (5 bases). The V end was cut by 3 bases, the J end by 5 bases, with 10 bases between. CDR1 SGHTA and CDR2 FQGNSA come from the germline V gene. The CDR3 runs to 13 residues. For the CDR3, the DNA is TGTGCCAGCAGCTTCGGGGTTGGCGAGACCCAGTACTTC. It translates to CASSFGVGETQYF.

This chain connects TRBV24-1 to TRBJ1-1; D remains unclear. CDR1 and CDR2 from the germline V gene are KGHDR and SFDVKD. The V gene lost 1 base and the J gene lost 0 bases, with 14 bases spanning the gap. The CDR3 runs to 17 residues. The CDR3 region is CATSDFPSAGVNTEAFF. As DNA, the CDR3 is TGTGCCACCAGTGATTTCCCCTCCGCCGGAGTGAACACTGAAGCTTTCTTT.

This chain joins TRBV9 and TRBJ2-1; 10 bases are shared with TRBD1. There are 15 residues in the CDR3. V trimming: 5 bases; J trimming: 2 bases; junction bases outside the gene matches: 4. The germline V gene has CDR1 SGDLS and CDR2 YYNGEE. CDR3 sequence reads: CASRGQGGTYNEQFF. DNA of the CDR3: TGTGCCAGCAGAGGACAGGGGGGAACCTACAATGAGCAGTTCTTC.

The chain employs TRBV27 and TRBJ2-1; 7 positions match TRBD1. CDR3 length: 15 amino acids. The trim removed 5 bases at V and 0 bases at J, leaving 4 bases unmatched. Germline V gene lookup returns CDR1 MNHEY and CDR2 SMNVEV (reference sequence). The CDR3 nucleotides read TGTGCCAGCAGTCCGGGACAGAGCTCCTACAATGAGCAGTTCTTC. Translation gives CASSPGQSSYNEQFF.

CDR3 residues: CASSMKGVKNEQFF. CDR3 DNA sequence: TGTGCCAGTAGTATGAAGGGGGTTAAAAATGAGCAGTTCTTC. The V call is TRBV19, the J call TRBJ2-1; tentative D call: TRBD1 (6 bases). The V end lost 3 bases, the J end lost 7 bases, and 13 bases lay between the germline ends. There are 14 residues in the CDR3. CDR1 is LNHDA, CDR2 SQIVND, per germline (reference sequence).

This rearrangement joins TRBV15 to TRBJ1-2; D is perhaps TRBD1 (6 bases). The CDR3 sequence is 15 residues long. Germline-derived CDR1 and CDR2 are LNHNV and YYDKDF (reference sequence). Trimming pared 0 bases from V and 6 bases from J, leaving 14 bases between. DNA of the CDR3: TGTGCCACCAGCAGAGATCGGGTAGGGGGTAATGGCTACACCTTC. This sequence encodes CATSRDRVGGNGYTF. The variable domain in full, completed from reference TRBV15 and TRBJ1-2, reads DAMVIQNPRYQVTQFGKPVTLSCSQTLNHNVMYWYQQKSSQAPKLLFHYYDKDFNNEADTPDNFQSRRPNTSFCFLDIRSPGLGDTAMYLCATSRDRVGGNGYTFGSGTRLTVV.

The gene calls are TRBV2 and TRBJ2-2; the match to TRBD1 covers 11 bases. CDR3 size: 17 residues. The trim removed 5 bases at V and 2 bases at J, leaving 7 bases unmatched. From germline, CDR1 is SNHLY and CDR2 FYNNEI. CDR3 nucleotides: TGTGCCAGCAGTACTCCGGGACAGGGGGTAAACACCGGGGAGCTGTTTTTT. Translated, it gives CASSTPGQGVNTGELFF.

This chain links TRBV11-2 with TRBJ2-7, with 8 bases aligning to TRBD1. The V gene's germline CDR1 is SGHAT and CDR2 FQNNGV. This CDR3 has 12 residues. After removal of 8 bases from V and 4 bases from J, the junction contained 4 bases not matched to a gene. The CDR3 loop is CASRTGIYEQYF. The CDR3 DNA reads TGTGCCAGCCGGACAGGGATATACGAGCAGTACTTC.

The chain combines TRBV14 with TRBJ1-2, with D possibly being TRBD1 (5 bases). This CDR3 spans 15 amino acids. Per germline, CDR1 SGHDN and CDR2 FVKESK. Trimming removed 1 base at V and 5 bases at J, with 14 bases between. Written as DNA, the CDR3 is TGTGCCAGCAGCCAAGTGTTGGGGGGTGGATATGGCTACACCTTC. Residues: CASSQVLGGGYGYTF.